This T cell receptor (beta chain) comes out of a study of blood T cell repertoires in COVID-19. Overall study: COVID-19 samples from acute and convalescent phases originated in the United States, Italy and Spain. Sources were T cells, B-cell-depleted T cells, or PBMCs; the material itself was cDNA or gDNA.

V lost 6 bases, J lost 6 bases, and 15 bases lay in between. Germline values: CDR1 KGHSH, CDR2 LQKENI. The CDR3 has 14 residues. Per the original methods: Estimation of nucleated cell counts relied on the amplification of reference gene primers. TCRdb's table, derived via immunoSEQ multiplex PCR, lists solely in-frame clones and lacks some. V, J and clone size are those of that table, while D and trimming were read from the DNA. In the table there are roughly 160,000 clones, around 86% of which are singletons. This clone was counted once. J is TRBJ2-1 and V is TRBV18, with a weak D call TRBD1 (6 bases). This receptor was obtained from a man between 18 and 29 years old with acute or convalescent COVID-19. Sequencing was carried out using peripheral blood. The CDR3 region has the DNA TGTGCCAGCTCGTACAGGGTGGCGGGCAATGAGCAGTTCTTC. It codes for CASSYRVAGNEQFF.